A selection of T cell receptor beta chains follows, all from one sample in a study of T cell clones after liver transplantation. Generated by immunoSEQ multiplex PCR, the TCRdb table keeps only in-frame clones and is missing some. The sample consists of roughly 97,000 clones, 82% of them appearing once. Sequencing used CD4+ T cells from blood, obtained before liver transplant. The receptors come from a human donor who received a liver transplant. Both conserved end residues are part of each CDR3. The D gene is left open where the match is weak. Size is omitted from some rows. Given values are once, few, many or a class for expanded clones.

J gene: TRBJ1-3; clone size: -; V gene: TRBV2; D gene: TRBD1; CDR3 protein: CASSYRGRVTGNTIYF; CDR3 DNA: TGTGCCAGCAGTTACAGGGGGCGAGTCACTGGAAACACCATATATTTT
J gene: TRBJ1-2; clone size: -; V gene: TRBV11-3; D gene: TRBD1; CDR3 protein: CASSSRDSYYGYTF; CDR3 DNA: TGTGCCAGCAGCTCACGGGACAGCTACTATGGCTACACCTTC
J gene: TRBJ1-5; clone size: once; V gene: TRBV19; D gene: -; CDR3 protein: CASSIQNNQPQHF; CDR3 DNA: TGTGCCAGTAGTATCCAGAACAATCAGCCCCAGCATTTT
J gene: TRBJ2-2; clone size: -; V gene: TRBV2; D gene: -; CDR3 protein: CASSGQSGGSTGELFF; CDR3 DNA: TGTGCCAGCAGTGGCCAGTCTGGAGGAAGCACCGGGGAGCTGTTTTTT
J gene: TRBJ2-1; clone size: -; V gene: TRBV18; D gene: -; CDR3 protein: CASSQTVDNEQFF; CDR3 DNA: TGTGCCAGCTCACAGACAGTGGACAATGAGCAGTTCTTC
J gene: TRBJ1-1; clone size: -; V gene: TRBV2; D gene: -; CDR3 protein: CASMGGRVYTEAFF; CDR3 DNA: TGTGCCAGCATGGGGGGTAGGGTCTACACTGAAGCTTTCTTT
J gene: TRBJ2-2; clone size: -; V gene: TRBV7-9; D gene: -; CDR3 protein: CASSLDSLTGELFF; CDR3 DNA: TGTGCCAGCAGCCTCGACAGCTTAACCGGGGAGCTGTTTTTT
J gene: TRBJ2-3; clone size: -; V gene: TRBV29-1; D gene: -; CDR3 protein: CSVVPKDTQYF; CDR3 DNA: TGCAGCGTTGTACCCAAAGATACGCAGTATTTT
J gene: TRBJ1-2; clone size: -; V gene: TRBV20-1; D gene: -; CDR3 protein: CSASGWPNKLF; CDR3 DNA: TGCAGTGCTAGTGGGTGGCCTAACAAGCTCTTC
J gene: TRBJ2-7; clone size: -; V gene: TRBV6-1; D gene: TRBD1; CDR3 protein: CASSEVRTGLISYEQYF; CDR3 DNA: TGTGCCAGCAGTGAAGTAAGGACAGGGCTGATCTCCTACGAGCAGTACTTC
J gene: TRBJ1-5; clone size: -; V gene: TRBV6-1; D gene: TRBD1; CDR3 protein: CASSDQGASQPQHF; CDR3 DNA: TGTGCCAGCAGTGACCAGGGGGCATCTCAGCCCCAGCATTTT